This T cell receptor (beta chain) comes out of a study of early T cells in non-severe SARS-CoV-2 infection. Study as a whole: RNA in bulk from unsorted whole blood was sequenced, and chains were unpaired.

Study-wide points: In VDJdb matching, anti-spike CD8 responses were favored while private and CD4 specificities went missing.

Comment on this clonotype: Its matching antigen is unknown.

TCRdb fed the 5' RACE reads into MiXCR, producing one record per CDR3 protein. The sample lists 25,000 to 30,000 distinct CDR3 sequences, approximately 5.4% occurring once. V dropped 5 bases and J dropped 3 bases, with 8 bases sitting between them. Germline assignment: CDR1 MDHEN and CDR2 SYDVKM. This CDR3 comprises 12 residues. The receptor's source is an adult who was a healthcare worker with PCR-confirmed SARS-CoV-2 infection or an uninfected control (not recorded which). Sequenced: whole blood. The chain is built from TRBV28 and TRBJ2-7, with D tentatively TRBD2 (6 bases). CDR3 amino acids: CASSMTSYEQYF. In nucleotides, the CDR3 is TGTGCCAGCAGTATGACTAGCTACGAGCAGTACTTC.